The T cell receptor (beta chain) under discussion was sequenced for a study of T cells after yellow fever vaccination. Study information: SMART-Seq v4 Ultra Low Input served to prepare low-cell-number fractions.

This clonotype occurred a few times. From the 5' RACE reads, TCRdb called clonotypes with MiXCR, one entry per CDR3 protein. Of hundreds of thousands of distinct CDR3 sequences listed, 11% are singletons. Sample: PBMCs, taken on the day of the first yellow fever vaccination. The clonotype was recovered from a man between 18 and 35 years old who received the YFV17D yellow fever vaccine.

The CDR3 DNA reads as TGTGCCAGGGCCCTCGGTAGCAATCAGCCCCAGCATTTT. Its translation is CARALGSNQPQHF. The chain couples TRBV12-3 or TRBV12-4 to TRBJ1-5; no reliable D call. V shed 9 bases and J shed 0 bases, with 9 bases lying between them. CDR3 length: 13 residues.